One T cell receptor (beta chain) is described in this entry. This entry comes from a study of CD8+CD57+ T cells in acquired aplastic anemia. Sequencing involved patients with CD8+CD57+ cell expansion previously shown by flow cytometry. The blood sampling took place in patients who had so far received no therapy. The use of genomic DNA as template underpinned the TCR beta VDJ and CDR3 profiling. TCRdb analysed the reads with MiXCR anew, one entry per CDR3 protein. Among a few hundred thousand distinct CDR3 sequences, about a third were seen once, and the ten largest hold approximately 0.82%. This TCR was recovered from a human donor with aplastic anemia. Sequenced sample: sorted CD4+, CD8+, or CD8+CD57+ T cells (not recorded which) from PBMCs.

The CDR3, as DNA: TGTGCCAGCAGTTTAGGCGGGAGAGGGGAGCAGTACTTC. It yields the protein CASSLGGRGEQYF. This chain connects TRBV28 to TRBJ2-7; 7 positions agree with TRBD2. The CDR3 has 13 residues. Germline-derived CDR1 and CDR2 are MDHEN and SYDVKM. The V segment lost 2 bases and the J segment 7 bases; nucleotides outside the gene matches: 5.